A selection of T cell receptor beta chains follows, all from one sample in a study of cytomegalovirus exposure and HLA in healthy donors. Generated by immunoSEQ multiplex PCR, the TCRdb table keeps only in-frame clones and is missing some. The sample lists 110,000 to 150,000 clones; almost 80% were seen once. Sequenced: PBMCs. The receptors originated from a man aged 18 to 35 in good health and CMV-seronegative. Each CDR3 is given with its conserved first and last residue. Size tells how often a clone was seen (once, few, many) or the class of an expanded clone, and some rows leave it out.

clone_size	v_call	j_call	cdr3_aa
.	TRBV4-2	TRBJ1-1	CASSQDKGQAGAFF
.	TRBV6-6	TRBJ2-7	CASSYVAPTMSGEQYF
.	TRBV30	TRBJ1-1	CAWNRQGNTEAFF
.	TRBV2	TRBJ2-2	CASSEGAGGELFF
.	TRBV5-5	TRBJ2-1	CASAWVDRANEQFF
.	TRBV13	TRBJ2-3	CASSLARTGAGDTQYF
.	TRBV27	TRBJ2-7	CASSYRDSSYEQYF
.	TRBV27	TRBJ2-2	CASSAGMVTGELFF
once	TRBV27	TRBJ1-6	CASTVRGYAGPLHF
.	TRBV15	TRBJ1-5	CATSVRSSNQPQHF
few	TRBV21-1	TRBJ1-4	CASGPINEKLFF
.	TRBV5-1	TRBJ1-2	CASTPSPTLNYGYTF
.	TRBV4-3	TRBJ2-1	CASSQDPLAGGNNEQFF
.	TRBV2	TRBJ2-2	CATMRGRGPGELFF
.	TRBV7-6	TRBJ1-6	CASSLGTYNSPLHF
.	TRBV5-1	TRBJ1-2	CASSLRDRDFPYGYTF
.	TRBV7-9	TRBJ2-7	CASSNRDRVHEQYF
.	TRBV4-3	.	CASSQASGVGYEQYF
.	TRBV9	TRBJ1-3	CASSTGSSSGNTIYF
.	TRBV5-5	TRBJ1-2	CASSLEGVANYGYTF
.	TRBV9	TRBJ1-6	CASSVGQGGSPLHF
.	TRBV29-1	TRBJ2-5	CSVSLDQETQYF
.	TRBV5-4	TRBJ2-5	CASSYDSTLKETQYF
.	TRBV11-2	TRBJ1-1	CASSTPRLDRGRHTEAFF
.	TRBV9	TRBJ1-1	CASSPGPGQTNTEAFF
.	TRBV5-1	TRBJ1-4	CASSAGTSSEKLFF
.	TRBV7-2	TRBJ2-1	CASSRPGQGTEQFF
few	TRBV27	TRBJ2-1	CASSPWTSGENEQFF
.	TRBV19	TRBJ1-1	CASSLTGLTEAFF
.	TRBV5-1	TRBJ2-1	CASTRAGQGVDEQFF
few	TRBV30	TRBJ2-7	CAWSVQGGVLTYEQYF